This TCR beta chain was captured in a study of T cells after yellow fever vaccination. General study results and limits: The secondary response peaked faster, at day 5 versus 15, but was weaker. Clonotype sharing between CD4 and CD8 compartments was small. High-abundance clonotypes from the bulk population could contaminate FACS-sorted repertoires.

CDR1 and CDR2 (germline): SGHRS, YFSETQ. This CDR3 comprises 15 residues. Trimming at V came to 4 bases and at J to 5 bases, leaving 9 bases not matched to a gene. On this clonotype: Its specificity is unknown.

It was through 5'RACE template switching that TCR cDNA was made, with a universal primer site and UMIs added. TCRdb reprocessed the 5' RACE reads with MiXCR, giving one entry per CDR3 protein. This table has hundreds of thousands of distinct CDR3 sequences, roughly an eighth appearing once. The TCR originated in a man aged 25-45 years who received the YFV17D yellow fever vaccine. The sequencing used PBMCs, collected on the day of the yellow fever booster vaccination. The genes are TRBV5-1 and TRBJ2-5, with 9 bases matching TRBD1. CDR3 nucleotide sequence: TGCGCCAGCAGCACCTCCACAGGGGGCCGGGAGACCCAGTACTTC. Translated, it gives CASSTSTGGRETQYF.